These 5 T cell receptor beta chains were sequenced from one sample in a study of T-cell memory formation after mild COVID-19. TCRdb reprocessed the 5' RACE reads with MiXCR, giving one entry per CDR3 protein. The sample holds 300,000 to 350,000 distinct CDR3 sequences, roughly 21% seen once. The specimen was PBMCs or a T cell subset sorted from them (not recorded which). These receptors originate from a man younger than 35 who had mild COVID-19 (a few samples of this study predate the infection). Cell type and time point are not known.

The V call is TRBV7-9, the J call TRBJ1-3; 8 nucleotides match TRBD1. This CDR3 comprises 15 residues. Trimming at V came to 2 bases and at J to 6 bases, leaving 6 bases not matched to a gene. Germline V gene data show CDR1 as SEHNR and CDR2 as FQNEAQ (reference sequence). CDR3 sequence: CASSLPGGQENTIYF. CDR3 bases: TGTGCCAGCAGCTTACCCGGGGGACAGGAAAACACCATATATTTT.

This clonotype has only a few counts. CDR3 sequence (DNA): TGTGCCAGCAGTGAATACAGGGGAACTAATGAAAAACTGTTTTTT. Residues: CASSEYRGTNEKLFF. V is TRBV25-1 and J is TRBJ1-4; weak D call: TRBD1 (6 bases). Trimming took off 0 bases at V and 1 base at J, with 6 bases between the two ends. The CDR3 contains 15 residues. CDR1 and CDR2 from the germline V gene are MGHDK and SYGVNS.

CDR3: CAKRPGGGYGYTF. The CDR3 nucleotides are TGTGCCAAACGTCCCGGGGGCGGGTATGGCTACACCTTC. The rearrangement links TRBV10-3 to TRBJ1-2; a weak D match, TRBD1 (6 bases). Germline loops: CDR1 ENHRY, CDR2 SYGVKD. The CDR3 is 13 amino acids. The V and J ends lost 10 bases and 5 bases respectively, with 17 bases between them.

The chain links TRBV12-3 or TRBV12-4 to TRBJ1-4, with D possibly being TRBD1 (6 bases). The germline V and J ends were trimmed by 6 bases and 8 bases, with 13 bases remaining between them. The CDR3 is 13 residues long. CDR3 nucleotides: TGTGCCAGCAGCCCGGGACACCGGGAAAAACTGTTTTTT. Translated: CASSPGHREKLFF.

This clonotype has a handful of counts. V usage is TRBV7-9 and J usage is TRBJ2-7; TRBD1 aligns across 8 bases. Looked up from germline, CDR1 is SEHNR and CDR2 is FQNEAQ (reference sequence). This CDR3 is 12 amino acids long. The trim removed 5 bases at V and 9 bases at J, leaving 6 bases unmatched. The CDR3 sequence is CASSISRGRQYV. In DNA form, the CDR3 reads TGTGCCAGCAGCATATCCAGGGGGCGGCAGTACGTC.